These T cell receptor beta chains were read from a single sample in a study of blood T cell repertoires in COVID-19. TCRdb's table, derived via immunoSEQ multiplex PCR, lists solely in-frame clones and lacks some. The table shows 250,000 to 350,000 clones, with 88% occurring only once. Specimen: peripheral blood. The receptors were gathered from a woman aged 25 to 39 with COVID-19, enrolled during active disease. Both conserved end residues are part of each CDR3. Each record gives: D gene, J gene, V gene, clone size, CDR3 DNA, CDR3 protein. A D gene is named only where the DNA matches it firmly. Clone size is shown for a subset of rows, as once, few, many or a class of expanded clone.

D gene: TRBD2; J gene: TRBJ2-5; V gene: TRBV5-1; clone size: -; CDR3 DNA: TGCGCCAGCAGCATGGGGACTAGCGGGAGGCAAGAGACCCAGTACTTC; CDR3 protein: CASSMGTSGRQETQYF
D gene: -; J gene: TRBJ2-7; V gene: TRBV24-1; clone size: -; CDR3 DNA: TGTGCCACCACGACTGGCTCCTACGAGCAGTACTTC; CDR3 protein: CATTTGSYEQYF
D gene: TRBD2; J gene: TRBJ2-2; V gene: TRBV7-3; clone size: -; CDR3 DNA: TGTGCCAGCAGGCTCGGACTAGCGGGAGCCGGGGAGCTGTTTTTT; CDR3 protein: CASRLGLAGAGELFF
D gene: -; J gene: TRBJ2-7; V gene: TRBV19; clone size: -; CDR3 DNA: TGTGCCAGTAGTCCTGGACTGTATTCCTCCTACGAGCAGTACTTC; CDR3 protein: CASSPGLYSSYEQYF
D gene: TRBD1; J gene: TRBJ1-6; V gene: TRBV18; clone size: -; CDR3 DNA: TGTGCCAGCTCACCGACAGGACAGGAAGCTAATTCACCCCTCCACTTT; CDR3 protein: CASSPTGQEANSPLHF
D gene: -; J gene: TRBJ1-5; V gene: TRBV27; clone size: -; CDR3 DNA: TGTGCCAGCAGTTTAGGCAGGGGCTGGAATCAGCCCCAGCATTTT; CDR3 protein: CASSLGRGWNQPQHF
D gene: -; J gene: TRBJ1-1; V gene: TRBV28; clone size: -; CDR3 DNA: TGTGCCAGCACTCCAACACTGGGACAATGGAACACTGAAGCTTTCTTT; CDR3 protein: CASTPTLGQWNTEAFF
D gene: TRBD1; J gene: TRBJ2-7; V gene: TRBV9; clone size: -; CDR3 DNA: TGTGCCAGCAGCGCCCAGACAGGGGGATCCTACGAGCAGTACTTC; CDR3 protein: CASSAQTGGSYEQYF
D gene: TRBD1; J gene: TRBJ1-3; V gene: TRBV10-3; clone size: -; CDR3 DNA: TGTGCCATCAGTGAGTCAAGGACAGGTGACACCATATATTTT; CDR3 protein: CAISESRTGDTIYF
D gene: -; J gene: TRBJ1-3; V gene: TRBV2; clone size: -; CDR3 DNA: TGTGCCAGCAGTGAGAACGGGTTATCGGGAAACACCATATATTTT; CDR3 protein: CASSENGLSGNTIYF
D gene: -; J gene: TRBJ2-5; V gene: TRBV19; clone size: -; CDR3 DNA: TGTGCCAGTAGTCCTCCAGGCTCCAGGGCAGAGACCCAGTACTTC; CDR3 protein: CASSPPGSRAETQYF
D gene: TRBD1; J gene: TRBJ1-4; V gene: TRBV5-5; clone size: -; CDR3 DNA: TGTGCCAGCAGCTTACCACGGGACAGGGGATATGAAAAACTGTTTTTT; CDR3 protein: CASSLPRDRGYEKLFF
D gene: -; J gene: TRBJ2-1; V gene: TRBV5-1; clone size: few; CDR3 DNA: TGCGCCAGCAGCTTGGGGGGCCAGTTGGGTGAGCAGTTCTTC; CDR3 protein: CASSLGGQLGEQFF
D gene: -; J gene: TRBJ1-1; V gene: TRBV2; clone size: -; CDR3 DNA: TGTGCCAGCAGTATACAGGGGAACACTGAAGCTTTCTTT; CDR3 protein: CASSIQGNTEAFF
D gene: TRBD1; J gene: TRBJ2-7; V gene: TRBV28; clone size: -; CDR3 DNA: TGTGCCAGCAGTTCCGACAGGGTTCTCGATTGGGAGCAGTACTTC; CDR3 protein: CASSSDRVLDWEQYF
D gene: TRBD2; J gene: TRBJ2-3; V gene: TRBV10-2; clone size: -; CDR3 DNA: TGCGCCAGCACCACACTAGCGCGCACAGATACGCAGTATTTT; CDR3 protein: CASTTLARTDTQYF
D gene: -; J gene: TRBJ1-4; V gene: TRBV9; clone size: -; CDR3 DNA: TGTGCCAGCAGCCCCTTCGGAGGTAATGAAAAACTGTTTTTT; CDR3 protein: CASSPFGGNEKLFF
D gene: TRBD2; J gene: TRBJ2-1; V gene: TRBV5-1; clone size: -; CDR3 DNA: TGCGCCAGCAGCCCGCGGCTAGCGGGAGAGTTCAATGAGCAGTTCTTC; CDR3 protein: CASSPRLAGEFNEQFF
D gene: -; J gene: TRBJ2-7; V gene: TRBV6-5; clone size: -; CDR3 DNA: TGTGCCAGCAGTTACTTCGGGAGCTCCTACGAGCAGTACTTC; CDR3 protein: CASSYFGSSYEQYF
D gene: -; J gene: TRBJ2-7; V gene: TRBV18; clone size: -; CDR3 DNA: TGTGCCAGCTCAACACCCGGGGGACAGTACTACGAGCAGTACTTC; CDR3 protein: CASSTPGGQYYEQYF
D gene: -; J gene: TRBJ2-2; V gene: TRBV27; clone size: -; CDR3 DNA: TGTGCCAGCAGTTTATCCAGCGACACCGGGGAGCTGTTTTTT; CDR3 protein: CASSLSSDTGELFF
D gene: TRBD1; J gene: TRBJ1-5; V gene: TRBV10-3; clone size: few; CDR3 DNA: TGTGCCATCAGTGAAAGGGCAGGGGGACATCAGCCCCAGCATTTT; CDR3 protein: CAISERAGGHQPQHF
D gene: -; J gene: TRBJ1-6; V gene: TRBV5-6; clone size: -; CDR3 DNA: TGTGCCAGCGCCTTCGGGGGGCCTTCACCCCTCCACTTT; CDR3 protein: CASAFGGPSPLHF
D gene: TRBD2; J gene: TRBJ2-1; V gene: TRBV4-2; clone size: -; CDR3 DNA: TGTGCCAGCAGTCATGGGGTTCGTTGGGGCTCTAGCGGTTACAATGAGCAGTTCTTC; CDR3 protein: CASSHGVRWGSSGYNEQFF
D gene: -; J gene: TRBJ2-3; V gene: TRBV11-2; clone size: -; CDR3 DNA: TGTGCCAGCAGCTTGGGCAGCCCAGATACGCAGTATTTT; CDR3 protein: CASSLGSPDTQYF
D gene: TRBD1; J gene: TRBJ2-2; V gene: TRBV5-1; clone size: -; CDR3 DNA: TGCGCCAGCAGCGCGCCCGGGACAGGCAAACCAAACACCGGGGAGCTGTTTTTT; CDR3 protein: CASSAPGTGKPNTGELFF
D gene: -; J gene: TRBJ1-1; V gene: TRBV6-5; clone size: -; CDR3 DNA: TGTGCCAGCAGTTACCGCGTAGGAGTAAACACTGAAGCTTTCTTT; CDR3 protein: CASSYRVGVNTEAFF
D gene: -; J gene: TRBJ1-4; V gene: TRBV7-9; clone size: -; CDR3 DNA: TGTGCCAGCAGCTTAACGGGGGGCTTTAATGAAAAACTGTTTTTT; CDR3 protein: CASSLTGGFNEKLFF
D gene: -; J gene: TRBJ2-3; V gene: TRBV6-6; clone size: -; CDR3 DNA: TGTGCCAGCAGGTTAGGGGCGGGGGCTAGCACAGATACGCAGTATTTT; CDR3 protein: CASRLGAGASTDTQYF
D gene: TRBD2; J gene: TRBJ2-5; V gene: TRBV5-4; clone size: -; CDR3 DNA: TGTGCCAGCAGCTTAGGCAGTGCGGGAGTGGAGACCCAGTACTTC; CDR3 protein: CASSLGSAGVETQYF
D gene: -; J gene: TRBJ1-2; V gene: TRBV28; clone size: -; CDR3 DNA: TGTGCCAGCAGCGCCCAGGGGCGCGGAAATGGCTACACCTTC; CDR3 protein: CASSAQGRGNGYTF
D gene: -; J gene: TRBJ2-5; V gene: TRBV6-2/TRBV6-3; clone size: -; CDR3 DNA: TGTGCCAGCAGTTACTCGAGGTTAGAGACCCAGTACTTC; CDR3 protein: CASSYSRLETQYF
D gene: -; J gene: TRBJ2-7; V gene: TRBV9; clone size: -; CDR3 DNA: TGTGCCAGCAGCGTAGCTCCGTCCTACGAGCAGTACTTC; CDR3 protein: CASSVAPSYEQYF
D gene: -; J gene: TRBJ1-4; V gene: TRBV25-1; clone size: -; CDR3 DNA: TGTGCCAGCAGTGACACCCCTAAACCACCAGGGGATGAAAAACTGTTTTTT; CDR3 protein: CASSDTPKPPGDEKLFF
D gene: -; J gene: TRBJ1-1; V gene: TRBV5-1; clone size: -; CDR3 DNA: TGCGCCAGCAGCTTGGCGGGGGAAGGGACTGAAGCTTTCTTT; CDR3 protein: CASSLAGEGTEAFF
D gene: TRBD1; J gene: TRBJ1-5; V gene: TRBV5-1; clone size: few; CDR3 DNA: TGCGCCAGCAGCTTGAGCCAGGGGGGTCAGCCCCAGCATTTT; CDR3 protein: CASSLSQGGQPQHF
D gene: TRBD2; J gene: TRBJ2-1; V gene: TRBV10-3; clone size: -; CDR3 DNA: TGTGCCATCAGCGATACCGAGACTAGCGGGAGGGAGCAGTTCTTC; CDR3 protein: CAISDTETSGREQFF
D gene: -; J gene: TRBJ2-7; V gene: TRBV6-4; clone size: -; CDR3 DNA: TGTGCCAGCAGTGTGGGAGAGGGCTACGAGCAGTACTTC; CDR3 protein: CASSVGEGYEQYF
D gene: -; J gene: TRBJ2-3; V gene: TRBV7-9; clone size: -; CDR3 DNA: TGTGCCAGCAGCTTAGACGAACGGGTTGCGGAGGGTGTGACAGATACGCAGTATTTT; CDR3 protein: CASSLDERVAEGVTDTQYF
D gene: -; J gene: TRBJ2-5; V gene: TRBV7-7; clone size: once; CDR3 DNA: TGTGCTAGCAGCTTAGGAGGAGGGAGCGGCCAAGAGACCCAGTACTTC; CDR3 protein: CASSLGGGSGQETQYF
D gene: TRBD1; J gene: TRBJ1-5; V gene: TRBV5-5; clone size: -; CDR3 DNA: TGTGCCAGCAGCTTGGAGGGGACAGAGACTTCTCCCTATCAGCCCCAGCATTTT; CDR3 protein: CASSLEGTETSPYQPQHF
D gene: -; J gene: TRBJ2-7; V gene: TRBV5-6; clone size: -; CDR3 DNA: TGTGCCAGCAGCGCCGGACTGGGAGTCGGGTACTTC; CDR3 protein: CASSAGLGVGYF
D gene: -; J gene: TRBJ2-7; V gene: TRBV15; clone size: -; CDR3 DNA: TGTGCCACCAGCAGAGATTTCGGGGGAGTCTACGAGCAGTACTTC; CDR3 protein: CATSRDFGGVYEQYF
D gene: -; J gene: TRBJ1-6; V gene: TRBV18; clone size: -; CDR3 DNA: TGTGCCAGCTCACCATCGGGGGGCGAATCACCCCTCCACTTT; CDR3 protein: CASSPSGGESPLHF
D gene: TRBD1; J gene: TRBJ1-6; V gene: TRBV5-1; clone size: -; CDR3 DNA: TGCGCCAGCAGCTTCCAGACAGGGGATAATTCACCCCTCCACTTT; CDR3 protein: CASSFQTGDNSPLHF
D gene: -; J gene: TRBJ1-6; V gene: TRBV28; clone size: -; CDR3 DNA: TGTGCCAGCAGCCCCAGGACAGCCATGGGTTCACCCCTCCACTTT; CDR3 protein: CASSPRTAMGSPLHF